Below are 25 T cell receptor beta chains sequenced from a single sample in a study of regulatory T cells in long-lasting Graves disease. Arm-PCR of CDR3 regions and iRepertoire HTBI primers were used to build TCR beta libraries. TCRdb ran MiXCR on the multiplex PCR reads and lists one entry per CDR3 protein. Of about 660,000 distinct CDR3 sequences in the sample, 25% to 35% were seen once. Time point of the sample: persistent/refractory GD, antithyroid drugs over 5 years with positive TRAb. Isolated PBMC RNA provided the starting material for the TCR library. The specimen was peripheral blood mononuclear cells (PBMCs), collected when the disease was refractory, from a patient treated with antithyroid drugs. All receptors come from a female donor with Graves disease.

The V call is TRBV28, the J call TRBJ1-1; possible D gene TRBD1, 5 bases. Germline lookup yields CDR1 MDHEN and CDR2 SYDVKM. V was cut by 6 bases and J by 1 base, with 12 bases left in between. The CDR3 has 14 residues. The CDR3 bases are TGTGCCAGCAGGAGTACTACAGGGAACACTGAAGCTTTCTTT. Its protein is CASRSTTGNTEAFF.

The V and J genes are TRBV9 and TRBJ2-5, with 14 nucleotides matching TRBD2. CDR1 and CDR2 from the germline V gene are SGDLS and YYNGEE. CDR3 length: 18 residues. With 3 bases clipped from V and 3 bases from J, the junction kept 10 bases outside the gene matches. The CDR3 reads CASSGGTSGRLGEETQYF. The CDR3 DNA reads as TGTGCCAGCAGCGGGGGGACTAGCGGGAGACTTGGAGAAGAGACCCAGTACTTC. Full variable domain (missing parts from reference TRBV9 and TRBJ2-5): DSGVTQTPKHLITATGQRVTLRCSPRSGDLSVYWYQQSLDQGLQFLIQYYNGEERAKGNILERFSAQQFPDLHSELNLSSLELGDSALYFCASSGGTSGRLGEETQYFGPGTRLLVL.

The chain combines TRBV29-1 with TRBJ2-5, with D perhaps TRBD2 (5 bases). CDR1 is SQVTM, CDR2 ANQGSEA, per germline. The CDR3 consists of 17 residues. Trimming stripped 0 bases from V and 3 bases from J, with 20 bases between. CDR3: CSVEDRYEGPAEETQYF. In DNA form, the CDR3 reads TGCAGCGTTGAAGATCGTTACGAGGGCCCGGCGGAAGAGACCCAGTACTTC.

V gene TRBV18 combines with J gene TRBJ1-1, with D uncertain. V was clipped by 2 bases and J by 3 bases, with 19 bases between them. The CDR3 runs 17 residues. Per germline, CDR1 KGHSH and CDR2 LQKENI. The CDR3 DNA is TGTGCCAGCTCACCATTGGCCAGATCTCCCAAGGACACTGAAGCTTTCTTT. Its protein product is CASSPLARSPKDTEAFF.

This clonotype occurred a few times. The CDR3 DNA reads TGTGCCAGCTCACTCTCAGGGGAGTCGGCTTTCTTT. Protein sequence: CASSLSGESAFF. The chain links TRBV18 to TRBJ1-1, with TRBD1 as a possible D gene (6 bases). The CDR3 covers 12 residues. Germline-derived CDR1 and CDR2 are KGHSH and LQKENI. The V gene lost 4 bases and the J gene lost 11 bases, with 14 bases spanning the gap. The variable domain in full, with the rest retrieved from reference TRBV18 and TRBJ1-1, is NAGVMQNPRHLVRRRGQEARLRCSPMKGHSHVYWYRQLPEEGLKFMVYLQKENIIDESGMPKERFSAEFPKEGPSILRIQQVVRGDSAAYFCASSLSGESAFFGQGTRLTVV.

The chain couples TRBV7-9 to TRBJ2-7, with 13 positions matching TRBD2. This CDR3 contains 16 residues. The germline V gene has CDR1 SEHNR and CDR2 FQNEAQ (reference sequence). The V segment lost 1 base and the J segment 6 bases; nucleotides outside the gene matches: 6. CDR3 in DNA: TGTGCCAGCAGCTTAGGGACTAGCGGGAGAGCTGGCGAGCAGTACTTC. Translation: CASSLGTSGRAGEQYF.

This rearrangement joins TRBV6-2 or TRBV6-3 to TRBJ1-2, with D possibly matching TRBD1 (5 bases). Germline lookup yields CDR1 MNHEY and CDR2 SVGEGT. CDR3 length equals 17 residues. Between the trimmed V and J ends, which lost 2 bases and 4 bases, there was a span of 20 bases. The CDR3 sequence is CASSYPRQGERVYGYTF. The DNA for the CDR3 is TGTGCCAGCAGTTACCCTCGCCAGGGCGAAAGGGTCTATGGCTACACCTTC.

This clonotype was observed at least ten times. The chain combines TRBV28 with TRBJ1-2; D may be TRBD1 (5 bases). The CDR3 totals 13 residues. In germline, CDR1 is MDHEN, CDR2 SYDVKM. V was pared by 3 bases and J by 8 bases, with 13 bases between. The CDR3 is CASSFQGRKGYTF. The CDR3 nucleotides are TGTGCCAGCAGTTTCCAGGGAAGGAAGGGCTACACCTTC.

This clonotype was observed a handful of times. The rearrangement joins TRBV7-7 to TRBJ2-5; D is perhaps TRBD2 (5 bases). The V and J ends lost 8 bases and 5 bases respectively, with 18 bases between them. CDR3 length: 14 amino acids. The germline V gene has CDR1 SSHAT and CDR2 FNYEAQ (reference sequence). The CDR3 is CASGAGVQRETQYF. DNA of the CDR3: TGTGCCAGCGGTGCCGGGGTCCAAAGGGAGACCCAGTACTTC.

To note about this clonotype: This sequence may be a read error, since a much larger clone differs from it by one base. The chain couples TRBV28 to TRBJ1-2, with 7 positions matching TRBD1. Unmatched junction bases numbered 16, after V lost 11 bases and J lost 7 bases. Germline CDR1 reads MDHEN; CDR2 reads SYDVKM. The CDR3 covers 14 residues. Here the CDR3 reads CAASLLGQSGGYTF. CDR3 DNA: TGTGCCGCCTCCCTCCTGGGACAGTCGGGTGGCTACACCTTC.

There are a few counts of this clonotype. The chain combines TRBV29-1 with TRBJ2-7; D is possibly TRBD1 (6 bases). The CDR3 loop spans 12 amino acids. V was pared by 5 bases and J by 3 bases, with 11 bases between. Germline CDR1 is SQVTM and CDR2 is ANQGSEA. This CDR3 reads CSVTGRGYEQYF. In DNA, the CDR3 is TGCAGCGTTACAGGGAGAGGCTACGAGCAGTACTTC.

The chain links TRBV2 to TRBJ2-2; 7 bases are shared with TRBD1. The ends lost 5 bases at V and 2 bases at J; junction bases unmatched: 11. This CDR3 spans 17 amino acids. Germline CDR1 is SNHLY and CDR2 is FYNNEI. CDR3 amino acids: CASSNEVTGINTGELFF. The DNA for the CDR3 is TGTGCCAGCAGTAACGAAGTGACAGGGATTAACACCGGGGAGCTGTTTTTT.

The V and J genes are TRBV27 and TRBJ2-5, with 7 bases matching TRBD1. This CDR3 contains 16 residues. Germline trimming cut 7 bases from V and 2 bases from J; bases unmatched to any gene: 13. Germline V gene lookup returns CDR1 MNHEY and CDR2 SMNVEV (reference sequence). The CDR3 loop reads CASTQISRGFQETQYF. The DNA of the CDR3 is TGTGCCAGCACTCAGATATCCAGGGGGTTTCAAGAGACCCAGTACTTC.

The rearrangement uses TRBV19 and TRBJ2-7, with D tentatively TRBD2 (5 bases). The CDR3 contains 12 residues. Germline V gene sequence: CDR1 LNHDA, CDR2 SQIVND (reference sequence). V lost 3 bases to trimming and J lost 7 bases, with 10 bases between them. The CDR3 loop is CASSISSGEQYF. DNA of the CDR3: TGTGCCAGTAGTATCTCTTCGGGGGAGCAGTACTTC.

This clonotype appeared many times. This sequence joins TRBV11-2 and TRBJ2-5, with TRBD1 identical over 10 bases. The germline V gene has CDR1 SGHAT and CDR2 FQNNGV. The V gene end was trimmed by 5 bases and the J gene end by 4 bases; junction bases not matched to a gene: 4. The CDR3 has 14 amino acids. This CDR3 is CASSPTGGTETQYF. The CDR3 coding sequence is TGTGCCAGCAGCCCGACAGGGGGCACAGAGACCCAGTACTTC.

V usage is TRBV10-3 and J usage is TRBJ1-2, with D maybe TRBD1 (5 bases). The CDR3 consists of 13 residues. Deletions cut 2 bases from V and 7 bases from J, with 11 bases between. Germline CDR1 reads ENHRY; CDR2 reads SYGVKD. CDR3 amino acids: CAISEPDTAGYTF. CDR3 nucleotides: TGTGCCATCAGTGAGCCGGACACGGCTGGCTACACCTTC.

The chain has TRBV12-5 and TRBJ1-1; maybe TRBD1 (5 bases). The CDR3 is made up of 13 amino acids. Germline V gene sequence: CDR1 LGHNT, CDR2 FRNRAP. Trimming cost V 7 bases and J 1 base, with 10 bases left between them. The CDR3 DNA reads as TGTGCTAGTGTGCGACAGTCGAACACTGAAGCTTTCTTT. Protein sequence: CASVRQSNTEAFF.

Details on this clonotype: The conserved closing phenylalanine or tryptophan is absent in this CDR3, likely reflecting a read error. J is TRBJ1-6 and V is TRBV12-3 or TRBV12-4; tentative D call: TRBD1 (5 bases). The V and J ends lost 3 bases and 11 bases respectively, with 14 bases between them. The CDR3 totals 14 residues. In DNA, the CDR3 is TGTGCCAGCAGTTTTGAGCATCCGGGGGCACCCCTCCACGTT. Translation gives CASSFEHPGAPLHV.

In its sample, this clonotype was seen once. The V call is TRBV7-9, the J call TRBJ1-4; possible D gene TRBD1, 6 bases. Germline CDR1 reads SEHNR; CDR2 reads FQNEAQ (reference sequence). V lost 1 base to trimming and J lost 4 bases, with 10 bases between them. This CDR3 has 15 residues. CDR3 DNA sequence: TGTGCCAGCAGCTTAGGGTCCAGGGGTAATGAAAAACTGTTTTTT. Translating gives CASSLGSRGNEKLFF.

The J gene is TRBJ1-2, the V gene TRBV19; possibly TRBD1 for D (6 bases). CDR1 and CDR2 from the germline V gene are LNHDA and SQIVND (reference sequence). V was pared by 7 bases and J by 4 bases, with 13 bases between. CDR3 length: 13 residues. The chain's CDR3 is CASISQGVYGYTF. The CDR3 DNA reads TGTGCCAGTATTTCACAGGGAGTCTATGGCTACACCTTC.

The chain employs TRBV20-1 and TRBJ2-3; a weak D match, TRBD2 (5 bases). The V gene lost 4 bases and the J gene lost 3 bases, with 23 bases spanning the gap. The CDR3 contains 17 residues. Germline values: CDR1 DFQATT, CDR2 SNEGSKA (reference sequence). The CDR3 DNA follows: TGCAGTGCTACCCTGGGAGTAGCTGGGGATGGGACAGATACGCAGTATTTT. It yields the protein CSATLGVAGDGTDTQYF.

This chain uses TRBV2 with TRBJ2-3; 12 nucleotides agree with TRBD1. V shed 1 base and J 2 bases; nucleotides not matched to a gene: 10. Germline loops: CDR1 SNHLY, CDR2 FYNNEI. The CDR3 has 19 amino acids. CDR3 protein: CASSEVGGGTGGPTDTQYF. Here the CDR3 DNA reads TGTGCCAGCAGTGAAGTAGGCGGCGGGACAGGGGGCCCCACAGATACGCAGTATTTT.

This clonotype was seen at least ten times. The rearrangement links TRBV20-1 to TRBJ1-2, with a weak D call TRBD1 (5 bases). The V end was cut by 3 bases, the J end by 2 bases, with 10 bases between. Germline CDR1 DFQATT, CDR2 SNEGSKA (reference sequence). This CDR3 has 13 amino acids. DNA for the CDR3: TGCAGTGCTAGCCCAGGGTTAAACTATGGCTACACCTTC. As protein: CSASPGLNYGYTF.

J is TRBJ1-1 and V is TRBV6-2 or TRBV6-3, with 9 positions matching TRBD1. Per germline, CDR1 MNHEY and CDR2 SVGEGT. This CDR3 is built from 16 residues. J was trimmed by 0 bases and V by 4 bases; bases with no gene match: 6. The CDR3 DNA is TGTGCCAGCAGTTCTCTCCGGGACAGGGTGAACACTGAAGCTTTCTTT. It yields the protein CASSSLRDRVNTEAFF.

V and J are TRBV7-6 and TRBJ1-1, with a possible D match to TRBD1 (6 bases). This CDR3 is built from 12 residues. CDR1 and CDR2 (germline): SGHVS, FNYEAQ. Trimming left V 8 bases short and J 2 bases short, with 9 bases between. Written as DNA, the CDR3 is TGTGCCAGCGGACAGATTAACACTGAAGCTTTCTTT. Protein product: CASGQINTEAFF. The full variable domain, with the rest looked up from reference TRBV7-6 and TRBJ1-1, is GAGVSQSPRYKVTKRGQDVALRCDPISGHVSLYWYRQALGQGPEFLTYFNYEAQQDKSGLPNDRFSAERPEGSISTLTIQRTEQRDSAMYRCASGQINTEAFFGQGTRLTVV.